Sequencing of this T cell receptor (beta chain) was carried out in a study of blood T cells in healthy people across ages. Study-level background: When template switching was applied, about one barcoded beta molecule was captured per two T cells. The study's findings and limits: Estimates drawn from one million T cells were deemed to understate diversity.

In regard to this clonotype: What it recognizes is unknown. One end of the junction is discordant with germline, which a read error may explain.

A sample-barcoded 5' primer and a J-beta primer mix were used in a second PCR of roughly 6 to 12 cycles. TCRdb re-called the 5' RACE reads through MiXCR, storing one row per CDR3 protein. Here the sample spans about 900,000 distinct CDR3 sequences, roughly 48% being singletons. This CDR3 has 16 residues. Germline CDR1 MDHEN, CDR2 SYDVKM. Sequenced: blood. The receptor comes from a man aged 30-40 years in good health. This chain joins TRBV28 and TRBJ2-5; D is unclear. The DNA end is more similar to TRBJ2-7, so the J call may be wrong. In DNA, the CDR3 is TGTGTCAGCAGTTTCTTCCCCCGGCTGACCCTCTACGAGCAGTACTTC. Translated, it gives CVSSFFPRLTLYEQYF.